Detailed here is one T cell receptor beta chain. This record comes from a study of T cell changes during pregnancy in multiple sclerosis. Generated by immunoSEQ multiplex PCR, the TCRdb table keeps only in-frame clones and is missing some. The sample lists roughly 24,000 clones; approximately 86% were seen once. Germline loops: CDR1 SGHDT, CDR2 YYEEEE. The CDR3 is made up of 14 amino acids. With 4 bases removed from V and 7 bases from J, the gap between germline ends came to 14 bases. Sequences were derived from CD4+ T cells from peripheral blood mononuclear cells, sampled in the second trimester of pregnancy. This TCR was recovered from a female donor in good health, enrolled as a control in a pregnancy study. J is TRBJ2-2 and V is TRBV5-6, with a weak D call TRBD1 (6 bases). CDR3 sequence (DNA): TGTGCCAGCAGCCCCGTATTAGGGGGCGGGGAGCTGTTTTTT. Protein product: CASSPVLGGGELFF.